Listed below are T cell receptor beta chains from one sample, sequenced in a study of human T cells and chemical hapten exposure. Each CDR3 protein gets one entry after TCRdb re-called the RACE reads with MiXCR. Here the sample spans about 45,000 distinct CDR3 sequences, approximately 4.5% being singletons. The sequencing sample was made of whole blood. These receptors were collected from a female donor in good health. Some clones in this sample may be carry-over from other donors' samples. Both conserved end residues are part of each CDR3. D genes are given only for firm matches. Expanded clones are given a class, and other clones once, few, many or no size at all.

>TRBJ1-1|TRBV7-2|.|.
TGTGCCAGCAGCATTCAGGGGAGGGCTGAAGCTTTCTTT
CASSIQGRAEAFF
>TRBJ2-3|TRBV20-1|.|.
TGCAGTGCTAGTTTCGGTGACTCCGCAAACACAGATACGCAGTATTTT
CSASFGDSANTDTQYF
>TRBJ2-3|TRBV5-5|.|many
TGTGCCAGCAACGTACTGGCGATTGGACCAGATACGCAGTATTTT
CASNVLAIGPDTQYF
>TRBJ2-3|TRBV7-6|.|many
TGTGCCAGCACCCTAGGAGGGGGGGGGGGCACAGATACGCAGTATTTT
CASTLGGGGGTDTQYF
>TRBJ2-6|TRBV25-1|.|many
TGTGCCAGCAGTGAGCGTAGCGCTGGGGCCAACGTCCTGACTTTC
CASSERSAGANVLTF
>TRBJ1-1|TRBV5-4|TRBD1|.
TGTGCCAGCAGCCGCGCCGGGACAGGGGAAGCTTTCTTT
CASSRAGTGEAFF
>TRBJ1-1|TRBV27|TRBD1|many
TGTGCCAGCAGTTTAAGGGCGACAGGGATTGAAGCTTTCTTT
CASSLRATGIEAFF
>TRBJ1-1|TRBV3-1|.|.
TGTGCCAGCAGCCAAGATCTACAGGGAAGGACTGAAGCTTTCTTT
CASSQDLQGRTEAFF
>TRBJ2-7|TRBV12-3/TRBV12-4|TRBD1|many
TGTGCCAGCAGGCTATCCGGCCCGGGACAGAAATACGAGCAGTACTTC
CASRLSGPGQKYEQYF
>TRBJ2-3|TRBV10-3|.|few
TGTGCCACCTCTAATCGGGGAGACACAGATACGCAGTATTTT
CATSNRGDTDTQYF
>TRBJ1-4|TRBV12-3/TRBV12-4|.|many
TGTGCCAGCAGTAACGGACAGACCCGAGGGGAAAAACTGTTTTTT
CASSNGQTRGEKLFF
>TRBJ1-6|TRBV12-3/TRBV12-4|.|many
TGTGCCAGCAGCCCAACCAGGGGAACCTCACCCCTCCACTTT
CASSPTRGTSPLHF
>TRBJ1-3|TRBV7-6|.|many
TGTGCCAGCAGCGCTTATCCAGTGTCTGGAAACACCATATATTTT
CASSAYPVSGNTIYF
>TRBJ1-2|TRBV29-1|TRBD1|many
TGCAGCGTTGCGAGGACAGGGCGGCGGGGCTACACCTTC
CSVARTGRRGYTF